A single sample gave rise to the 12 T cell receptor beta chains below, sequenced in a study of T cells expressing NK-cell markers. TCRdb reprocessed the 5' RACE reads and reports one entry per CDR3 protein, with no DNA. The listing contains over 250,000 distinct CDR3 sequences. The sequenced sample consisted of blood T cells: a sorted CD56 or NKG2C T cell subset, CD4+ or CD8+ T cells, or bulk PBMC T cells (not recorded which). These receptors all come from a woman between 18 and 70 years old in good health.

The rearrangement joins TRBV6-2 or TRBV6-3 to TRBJ1-3. The CDR3 totals 14 residues. Looked up from germline, CDR1 is MNHEY and CDR2 is SVGEGT. The chain's CDR3 is CAPDGCSSGNTIYF.

This chain connects TRBV7-3 to TRBJ2-2; the D gene TCRdb calls, TRBD1, cannot be checked with no DNA. CDR1 SGHTA and CDR2 FQGTGA come from the germline V gene. The CDR3 is 16 amino acids. The CDR3 reads CASSPGTGTNTGELFF.

The rearrangement joins TRBV9 to TRBJ2-5; the D call from TCRdb, TRBD2, cannot be confirmed without DNA. Germline-derived CDR1 and CDR2 are SGDLS and YYNGEE. The CDR3 length is 17 residues. The CDR3 reads CASSVGGLAGNMETQYF.

The V call is TRBV12-3 or TRBV12-4, the J call TRBJ1-4; the D gene TCRdb calls, TRBD1, cannot be checked with no DNA. The CDR3 loop spans 15 amino acids. CDR3 loop: CASSPSHAKGEKLFF.

This chain joins TRBV5-6 and TRBJ2-5; there is no DNA to check the TCRdb D call of TRBD1. The CDR3 loop spans 15 amino acids. Germline values: CDR1 SGHDT, CDR2 YYEEEE. CDR3 residues: CASSLRTGGQETQYF.

This chain connects TRBV7-6 to TRBJ1-2. This CDR3 contains 14 residues. Per germline, CDR1 SGHVS and CDR2 FNYEAQ. The CDR3 protein is CASSLEVLGHGYTF.

The rearrangement joins TRBV20-1 to TRBJ1-2. Looked up from germline, CDR1 is DFQATT and CDR2 is SNEGSKA (reference sequence). CDR3 length: 15 residues. This chain's CDR3 is CSARVQPSSSYGYTF.

The chain employs TRBV6-2 or TRBV6-3 and TRBJ2-7; TCRdb returns TRBD2, unconfirmable since there is no DNA. The germline V gene encodes CDR1 MNHEY and CDR2 SVGEGT. The CDR3 spans 16 residues. Here the CDR3 reads CASRRGLAGVSYEQYF.

The chain is built from TRBV24-1 and TRBJ2-1; TCRdb designates TRBD2, a call that cannot be tested without DNA. Germline V gene sequence: CDR1 KGHDR, CDR2 SFDVKD. The CDR3 is made up of 15 amino acids. The CDR3 region is CATSGPSGGGNEQFF.

The chain employs TRBV6-2 or TRBV6-3 and TRBJ2-1; TCRdb's assignment of TRBD1 cannot be checked, as there is no DNA. Germline V gene sequence: CDR1 MNHEY, CDR2 SVGEGT. The CDR3 totals 14 residues. The CDR3 protein is CASSYFRGAFEQFF.

The gene calls are TRBV7-9 and TRBJ1-4; the D call from TCRdb, TRBD1, cannot be confirmed without DNA. This CDR3 comprises 15 residues. CDR1 SEHNR and CDR2 FQNEAQ come from the germline V gene (reference sequence). CDR3 in amino acids: CASRSTGYTNEKLFF.

The rearrangement joins TRBV6-2 or TRBV6-3 to TRBJ2-1; TCRdb returns TRBD1, unconfirmable since there is no DNA. CDR1 is MNHEY and CDR2 is SVGEGT in the germline V gene. The CDR3 is made up of 12 amino acids. The CDR3 protein is CASWDRGYEQFF.